This T cell receptor (beta chain) was sequenced during a study of T cells in Graves' hyperthyroidism and ophthalmopathy. Study at large: The initial diagnosis was the point when peripheral blood was collected, ahead of any treatment. Study-wide findings and caveats: Ophthalmopathy got predicted by the model a median about 6.5 months before its onset. Researchers found most expanded thyroid clonotypes above 0.001 in blood as well.

Amplified regions were TCR beta CDR3 sequences from RNA transcripts. Primed by the HTBI set, a first-round RT-PCR was run on the TCR CDR3. In TCRdb, the multiplex PCR reads were re-called with MiXCR into one record per CDR3 protein. The data hold about 600,000 distinct CDR3 sequences, with 14% observed a single time. The sample holds many counts of this clonotype. No antigen is known for it. The CDR3 runs 16 residues. V dropped 4 bases and J dropped 3; count of bases not matched to a gene: 10. The V gene's germline CDR1 is ENHRY and CDR2 SYGVKD. The sample comprised blood. This TCR was recovered from a woman under 30 with Graves' ophthalmopathy. V gene TRBV10-3 combines with J gene TRBJ2-3; 7 bases are shared with TRBD2. CDR3 residues: CAISVTAGVGTDTQYF. The DNA for the CDR3 is TGTGCCATCAGTGTTACGGCGGGAGTAGGAACAGATACGCAGTATTTT.